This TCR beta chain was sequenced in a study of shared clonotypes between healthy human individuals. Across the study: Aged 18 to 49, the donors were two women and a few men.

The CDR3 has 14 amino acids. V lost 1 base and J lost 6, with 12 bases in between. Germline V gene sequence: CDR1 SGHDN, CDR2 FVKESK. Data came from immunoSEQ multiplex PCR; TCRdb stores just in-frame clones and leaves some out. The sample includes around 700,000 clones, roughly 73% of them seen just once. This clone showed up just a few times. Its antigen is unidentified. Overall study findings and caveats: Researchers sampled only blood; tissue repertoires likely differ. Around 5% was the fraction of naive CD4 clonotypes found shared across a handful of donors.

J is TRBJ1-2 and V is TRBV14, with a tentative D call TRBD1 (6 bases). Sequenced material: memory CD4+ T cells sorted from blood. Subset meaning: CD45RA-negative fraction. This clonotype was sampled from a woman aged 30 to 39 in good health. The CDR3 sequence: CASSQVGTGHGYTF. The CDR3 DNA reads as TGTGCCAGCAGCCAAGTGGGAACAGGGCATGGCTACACCTTC.